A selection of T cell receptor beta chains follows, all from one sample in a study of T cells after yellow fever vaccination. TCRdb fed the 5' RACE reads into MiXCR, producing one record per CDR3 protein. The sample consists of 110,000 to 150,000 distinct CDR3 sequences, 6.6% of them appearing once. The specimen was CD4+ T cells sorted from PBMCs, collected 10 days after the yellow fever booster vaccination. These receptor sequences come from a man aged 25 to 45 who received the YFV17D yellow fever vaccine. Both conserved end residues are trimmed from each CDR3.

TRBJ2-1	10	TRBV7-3	ASSPQPNEQF
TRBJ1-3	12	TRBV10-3	AITEGGAGNTIY
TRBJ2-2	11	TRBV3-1	ASSQGYSGELF
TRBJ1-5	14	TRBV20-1	SARSTEEFGNQPQH
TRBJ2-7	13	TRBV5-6	ASSYGRDWIYEQY
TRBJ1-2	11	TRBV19	ASSPDTFEGYT
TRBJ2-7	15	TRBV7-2	ASSLVSAPKGRYEQY
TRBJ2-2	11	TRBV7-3	ASSPQQTGELF
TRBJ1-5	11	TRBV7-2	ASSTDRSRPQH
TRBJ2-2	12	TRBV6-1	ASTQGWGTGELF
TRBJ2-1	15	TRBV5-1	ASSLRPTGGIANEQF
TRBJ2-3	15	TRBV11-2	ASSLRGAGASTDTQY
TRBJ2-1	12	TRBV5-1	ASSGTDSRDEQF
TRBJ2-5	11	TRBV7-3	ASSMVRGHTQY
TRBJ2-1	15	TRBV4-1	ASSQDQSTSGKSEQF
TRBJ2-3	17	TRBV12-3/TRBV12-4	ASSPWTSGSSSGRDTQY
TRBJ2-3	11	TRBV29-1	SSGARLADTQY
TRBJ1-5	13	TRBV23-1	ASSQSRPPNQPQH
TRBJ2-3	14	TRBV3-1	ASSQVGGKVTDTQY
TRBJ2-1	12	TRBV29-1	SVKISGRGDEQF
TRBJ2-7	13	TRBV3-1	ASSQGPGQTYEQY
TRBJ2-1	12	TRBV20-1	SARYGSSYNEQF